The sample holds a few counts of the clone carrying this T cell receptor beta chain. The antigen remains unidentified. The sample is drawn from a study of identical twins. General observations from the study: A lower insertion count was a feature of abundant cord blood beta clonotypes, with no such feature in memory repertoires.

Using its own MiXCR run on the 5' RACE reads, TCRdb lists one record per CDR3 protein. Seen here are 450,000 or so distinct CDR3 sequences, roughly 26% observed once, and the top ten hold roughly 2.8%. The same specimen was also included in a second study, on T cells expressing NK-cell markers. From that study: Sequencing covered eight donors, seven HCMV-seropositive and one seronegative. Whether expanded NKG2C+ T cell clones recognized HCMV stayed uncertain.

Sequenced sample: CD4+ T cells sorted from blood. This sequence originates from a woman younger than 35 in good health.

CDR3 in DNA: TGCAGTGCTCTCGAATCCGGGACACGGAGCACAGATACGCAGTATTTT. Translating gives CSALESGTRSTDTQYF. The chain combines TRBV20-1 with TRBJ2-3; D perhaps matches TRBD1 (6 bases). Per germline, CDR1 DFQATT and CDR2 SNEGSKA (reference sequence). Trimming shortened V by 5 bases and J by 0 bases, and 18 bases separated the two germline ends. This CDR3 has 16 residues.